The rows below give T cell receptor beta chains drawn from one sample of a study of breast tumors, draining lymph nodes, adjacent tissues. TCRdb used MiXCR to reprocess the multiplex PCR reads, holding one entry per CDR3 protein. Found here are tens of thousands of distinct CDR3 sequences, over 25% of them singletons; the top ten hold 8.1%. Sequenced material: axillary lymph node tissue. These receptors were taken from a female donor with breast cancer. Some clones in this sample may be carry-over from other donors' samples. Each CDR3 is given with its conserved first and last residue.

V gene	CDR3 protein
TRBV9	CASSVGGGETCEQFF
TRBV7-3	CASSLTESGELFF
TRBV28	CASSLRGVSNQPQHF
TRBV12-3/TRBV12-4	CASSLDVRGTQYF
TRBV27	CASALLQGPYEQYF
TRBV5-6	CASSLYATENTEAFF
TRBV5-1	CASSQAGTGDEGYTF
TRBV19	CASRRQGEGRKFF
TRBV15	CATSRGGAGSRETQYF
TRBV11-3	CASSLGRGPNFGPGTIYF
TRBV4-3	CASSQSLRNQPQHF
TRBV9	CASSVGPGLADRYEQYF
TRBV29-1	CSVGAGPNSPLHF
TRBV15	CATSRDEGQGTQPQHF
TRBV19	CASSMGGTGSYNEQYF
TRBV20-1	CSARVRHEQYF
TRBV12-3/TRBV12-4	CASSSKTSGGSGSDTQYF
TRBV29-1	CSVQITGTGGNTIYF
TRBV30	CAWSVQGYNEQFF
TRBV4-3	CASSQEGQGSWTQYF
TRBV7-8	CASSLVMGQTYEQYF
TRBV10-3	CAISAQKSVVAAGLGYTF
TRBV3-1	CASSHQGDQETQYF
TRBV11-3	CASSQGGRGDTEAFF
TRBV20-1	CSARDNSNEQFF
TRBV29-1	CSAHGQGTGELFF
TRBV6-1	CASRVAFYGYTF
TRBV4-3	CASSPGLGGSEGQYF
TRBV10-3	CAISESGVEQFF